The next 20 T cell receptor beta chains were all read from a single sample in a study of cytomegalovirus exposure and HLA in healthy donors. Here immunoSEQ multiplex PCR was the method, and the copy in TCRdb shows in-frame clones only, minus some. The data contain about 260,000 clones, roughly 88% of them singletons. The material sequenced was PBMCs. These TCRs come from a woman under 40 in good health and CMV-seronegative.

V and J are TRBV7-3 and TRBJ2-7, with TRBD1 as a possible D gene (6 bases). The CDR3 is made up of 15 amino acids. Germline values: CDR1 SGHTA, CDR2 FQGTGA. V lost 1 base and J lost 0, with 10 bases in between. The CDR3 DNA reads TGTGCCAGCAGCTTAAGCGGCAGGGGCTCCTACGAGCAGTACTTC. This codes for CASSLSGRGSYEQYF.

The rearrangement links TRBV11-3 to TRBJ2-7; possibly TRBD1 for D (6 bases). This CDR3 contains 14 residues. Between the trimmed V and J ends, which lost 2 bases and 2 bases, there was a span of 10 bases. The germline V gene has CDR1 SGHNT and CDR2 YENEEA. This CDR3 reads CASSLRGQTYEQYF. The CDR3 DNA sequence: TGTGCCAGCAGCTTACGTGGACAGACCTACGAGCAGTACTTC. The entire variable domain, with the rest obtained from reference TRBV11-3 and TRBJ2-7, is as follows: EAGVVQSPRYKIIEKKQPVAFWCNPISGHNTLYWYLQNLGQGPELLIRYENEEAVDDSQLPKDRFSAERLKGVDSTLKIQPAELGDSAVYLCASSLRGQTYEQYFGPGTRLTVT.

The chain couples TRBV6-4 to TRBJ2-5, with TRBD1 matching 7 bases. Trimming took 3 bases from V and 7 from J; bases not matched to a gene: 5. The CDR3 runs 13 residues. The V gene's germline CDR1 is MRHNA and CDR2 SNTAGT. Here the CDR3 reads CASSERQGGTQYF. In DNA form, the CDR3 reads TGTGCCAGCAGTGAAAGACAGGGTGGGACCCAGTACTTC.

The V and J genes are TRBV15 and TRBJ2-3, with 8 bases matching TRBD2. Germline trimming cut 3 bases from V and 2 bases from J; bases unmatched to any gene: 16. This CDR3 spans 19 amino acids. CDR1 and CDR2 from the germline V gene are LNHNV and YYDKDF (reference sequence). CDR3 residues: CATSSSPLYSGKDTDTQYF. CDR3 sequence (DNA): TGTGCCACCAGCAGTAGTCCCCTCTATAGCGGGAAAGACACAGATACGCAGTATTTT.

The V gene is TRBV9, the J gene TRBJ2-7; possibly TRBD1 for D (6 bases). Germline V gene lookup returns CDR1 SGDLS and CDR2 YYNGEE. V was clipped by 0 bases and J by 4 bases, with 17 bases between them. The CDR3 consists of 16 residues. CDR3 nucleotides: TGTGCCAGCAGCGTAGGGCCGGGTGGGGGCGCGTACGAGCAGTACTTC. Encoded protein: CASSVGPGGGAYEQYF.

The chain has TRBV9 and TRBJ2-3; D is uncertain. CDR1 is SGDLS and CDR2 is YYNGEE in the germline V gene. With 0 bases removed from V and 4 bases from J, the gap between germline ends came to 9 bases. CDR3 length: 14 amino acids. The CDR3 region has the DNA TGTGCCAGCAGCGTAGGGCATCGTTCAGATACGCAGTATTTT. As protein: CASSVGHRSDTQYF. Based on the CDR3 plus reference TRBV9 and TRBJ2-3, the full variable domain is DSGVTQTPKHLITATGQRVTLRCSPRSGDLSVYWYQQSLDQGLQFLIQYYNGEERAKGNILERFSAQQFPDLHSELNLSSLELGDSALYFCASSVGHRSDTQYFGPGTRLTVL.

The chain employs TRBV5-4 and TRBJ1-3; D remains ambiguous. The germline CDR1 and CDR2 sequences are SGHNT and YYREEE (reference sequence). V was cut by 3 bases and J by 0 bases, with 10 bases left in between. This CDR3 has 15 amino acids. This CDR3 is CASSWGSSSGNTIYF. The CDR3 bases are TGTGCCAGCAGCTGGGGATCGAGCTCTGGAAACACCATATATTTT. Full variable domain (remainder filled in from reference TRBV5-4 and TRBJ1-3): ETGVTQSPTHLIKTRGQQVTLRCSSQSGHNTVSWYQQALGQGPQFIFQYYREEENGRGNFPPRFSGLQFPNYSSELNVNALELDDSALYLCASSWGSSSGNTIYFGEGSWLTVV.

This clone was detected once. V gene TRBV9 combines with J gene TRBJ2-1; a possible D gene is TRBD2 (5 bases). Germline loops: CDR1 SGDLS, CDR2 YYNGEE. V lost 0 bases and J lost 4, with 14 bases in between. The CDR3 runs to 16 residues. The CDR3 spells CASSVEPGKMYNEQFF. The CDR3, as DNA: TGTGCCAGCAGCGTAGAACCCGGGAAAATGTACAATGAGCAGTTCTTC.

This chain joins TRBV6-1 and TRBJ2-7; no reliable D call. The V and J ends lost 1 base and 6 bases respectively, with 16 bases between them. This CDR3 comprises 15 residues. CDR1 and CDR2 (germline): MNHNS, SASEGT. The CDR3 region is CASSEGPAWGIEQYF. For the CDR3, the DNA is TGTGCCAGCAGTGAAGGCCCTGCGTGGGGAATCGAGCAGTACTTC.

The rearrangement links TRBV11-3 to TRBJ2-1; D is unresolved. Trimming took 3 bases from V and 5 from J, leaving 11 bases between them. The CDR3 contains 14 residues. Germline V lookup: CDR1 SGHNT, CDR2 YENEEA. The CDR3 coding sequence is TGTGCCAGCAGCTTGGTTCAGAACCACAATGAGCAGTTCTTC. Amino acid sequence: CASSLVQNHNEQFF.

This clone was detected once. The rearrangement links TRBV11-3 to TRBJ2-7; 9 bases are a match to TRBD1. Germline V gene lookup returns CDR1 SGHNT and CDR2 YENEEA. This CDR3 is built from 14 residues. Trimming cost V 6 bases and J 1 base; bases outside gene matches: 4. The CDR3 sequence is CASRPGTGSYEQYF. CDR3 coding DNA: TGTGCCAGCAGGCCCGGGACAGGGTCCTACGAGCAGTACTTC.

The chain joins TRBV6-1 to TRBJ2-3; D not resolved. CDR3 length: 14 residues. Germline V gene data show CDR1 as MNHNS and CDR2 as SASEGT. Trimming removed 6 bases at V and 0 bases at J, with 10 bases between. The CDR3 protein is CASRQGWSTDTQYF. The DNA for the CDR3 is TGTGCCAGCAGACAAGGGTGGAGCACAGATACGCAGTATTTT.

CDR3 DNA sequence: TGTGCCAGCAGCCCAGGGTTCCAGCAGTACTTC. Its protein product is CASSPGFQQYF. The chain carries TRBV25-1 and TRBJ2-7; perhaps TRBD1 as D (5 bases). V lost 6 bases and J lost 8, with 11 bases in between. The CDR3 runs 11 residues. Germline-derived CDR1 and CDR2 are MGHDK and SYGVNS.

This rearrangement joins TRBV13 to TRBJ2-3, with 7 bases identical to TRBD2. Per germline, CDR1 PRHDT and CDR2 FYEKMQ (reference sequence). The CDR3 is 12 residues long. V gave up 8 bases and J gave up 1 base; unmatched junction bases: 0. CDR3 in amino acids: CASGGGTDTQYF. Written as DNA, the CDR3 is TGTGCCAGCGGGGGGGGCACAGATACGCAGTATTTT.

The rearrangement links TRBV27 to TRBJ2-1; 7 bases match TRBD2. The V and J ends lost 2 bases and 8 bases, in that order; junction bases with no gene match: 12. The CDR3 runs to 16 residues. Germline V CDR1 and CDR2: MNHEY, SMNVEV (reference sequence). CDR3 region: CASSLGSAGLRDEQFF. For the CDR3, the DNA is TGTGCCAGCAGTTTAGGCTCAGCGGGACTAAGGGATGAGCAGTTCTTC.

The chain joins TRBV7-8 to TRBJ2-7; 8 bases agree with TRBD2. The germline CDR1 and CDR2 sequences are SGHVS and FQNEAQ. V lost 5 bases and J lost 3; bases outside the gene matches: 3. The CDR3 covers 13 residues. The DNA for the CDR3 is TGTGCCAGCAGCCAACTAGCGGACTACGAGCAGTACTTC. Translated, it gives CASSQLADYEQYF. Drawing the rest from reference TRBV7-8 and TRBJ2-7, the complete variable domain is GAGVSQSPRYKVAKRGQDVALRCDPISGHVSLFWYQQALGQGPEFLTYFQNEAQLDKSGLPSDRFFAERPEGSVSTLKIQRTQQEDSAVYLCASSQLADYEQYFGPGTRLTVT.

The CDR3 nucleotides are TGTGCCAGCTGGAAGGTCAGCACAGATACGCAGTATTTT. Its protein product is CASWKVSTDTQYF. The chain links TRBV27 to TRBJ2-3; no clear D. Trimming pared 8 bases from V and 0 bases from J, leaving 9 bases between. CDR3 length: 13 residues. Germline assignment: CDR1 MNHEY and CDR2 SMNVEV (reference sequence).

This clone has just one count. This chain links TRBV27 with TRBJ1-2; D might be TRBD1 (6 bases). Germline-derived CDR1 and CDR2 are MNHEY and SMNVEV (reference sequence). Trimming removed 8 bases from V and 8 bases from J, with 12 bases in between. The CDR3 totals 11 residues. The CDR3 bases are TGTGCCAGCTGGGGACATGAGGGCTACACCTTC. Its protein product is CASWGHEGYTF.

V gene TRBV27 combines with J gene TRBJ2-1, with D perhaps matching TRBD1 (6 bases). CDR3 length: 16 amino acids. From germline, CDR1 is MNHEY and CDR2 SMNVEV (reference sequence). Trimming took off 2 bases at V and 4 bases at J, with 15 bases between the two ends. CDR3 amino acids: CASSLSSPGAYNEQFF. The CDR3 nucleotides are TGTGCCAGCAGTTTAAGCAGTCCAGGGGCGTACAATGAGCAGTTCTTC.

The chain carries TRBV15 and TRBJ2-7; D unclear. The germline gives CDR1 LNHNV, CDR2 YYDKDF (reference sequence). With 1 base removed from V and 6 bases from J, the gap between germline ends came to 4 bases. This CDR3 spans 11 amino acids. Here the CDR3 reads CATSRASEQYF. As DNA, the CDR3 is TGTGCCACCAGCAGAGCCAGCGAGCAGTACTTC.